This T cell receptor (beta chain) was captured by sequencing in a study of shared clonotypes between healthy human individuals. Study results and caveats: The study's rarefaction showed incomplete sorted-subset sequencing despite large depth.

A deep-level run was used for the assay. Evenly divided among several immunoSEQ plates was the genomic DNA of each subset. The method was immunoSEQ multiplex PCR; TCRdb's version includes in-frame clones alone and lacks a portion of them. The profile shows about 95,000 clones, less than 80% of them singletons. This clone came up once. The antigen is unknown. This clonotype was sampled from a man younger than 40 in good health. Sample: memory CD8+ T cells sorted from blood. The subset: CD45RO+ cells pooled with CCR7-negative TemRA cells.

The CDR3 DNA reads TGTGCCAGCAGTTTAACTAGCGGGAGTACGGATGAGCAGTTCTTC. This encodes CASSLTSGSTDEQFF. This chain joins TRBV28 and TRBJ2-1, with 11 bases identical to TRBD2. The V gene's germline CDR1 is MDHEN and CDR2 SYDVKM. This CDR3 has 15 residues. V shed 2 bases, J shed 8 bases, and the junction held 5 bases outside the gene matches.